This T cell receptor beta chain was sequenced during a study of cytomegalovirus exposure and HLA in healthy donors. General study points: The study listed roughly 160 cytomegalovirus-associated TCR beta chains. Presence/absence analyses rested on an assumption that sequencing depth was roughly uniform across donors. It emerged from a later analysis that several of the most significant clusters appeared to be linked to common viral pathogens.

Between the trimmed V and J ends, which lost 2 bases and 4 bases, there was a span of 11 bases. Germline lookup yields CDR1 SQVTM and CDR2 ANQGSEA. This CDR3 has 13 residues. On this clone itself: The antigen is not known.

PCR used 60 Vbeta primers and 13 Jbeta primers. Clones were sequenced by immunoSEQ multiplex PCR, and TCRdb holds only the in-frame ones, with some missing. The sample records tens of thousands of clones, 80% being singletons. The TCR originated in a male donor in good health and CMV-seronegative. The sample comprised PBMCs. J is TRBJ1-2 and V is TRBV29-1; D possibly corresponds to TRBD1 (5 bases). As DNA, the CDR3 is TGCAGCGTTGAATACGGGGGGTCCTATGGCTACACCTTC. It translates to CSVEYGGSYGYTF.